The next 15 T cell receptor beta chains were all read from a single sample in a study of OX40 agonist ivuxolimab in advanced cancers. Method: immunoSEQ multiplex PCR; TCRdb's copy keeps in-frame clones and lacks some. The table lists around 26,000 clones, almost 90% of them singletons, with approximately 22% in the top ten. Material: CD4+ or CD8+ T cells sorted from blood, obtained in a trial of the OX40 agonist ivuxolimab. These receptor sequences come from an adult with an advanced solid tumor such as melanoma, head and neck, liver or kidney cancer.

This clone appeared a few times. The V and J genes are TRBV6-1 and TRBJ1-4; D may be TRBD1 (5 bases). The CDR3 has 14 residues. The V end was cut by 3 bases, the J end by 5 bases, with 10 bases between. CDR1 and CDR2 (germline): MNHNS, SASEGT. The CDR3 bases are TGTGCCAGCAGTGAGGGGGGAGAGAATGAAAAACTGTTTTTT. Translating it yields CASSEGGENEKLFF.

The chain combines TRBV27 with TRBJ2-1; D ambiguous. The CDR3 consists of 13 residues. Trimming removed 0 bases from V and 5 bases from J, with 5 bases in between. CDR1 and CDR2 (germline): MNHEY, SMNVEV (reference sequence). CDR3 in amino acids: CASSLSINNEQFF. The CDR3 nucleotides read TGTGCCAGCAGTTTATCGATAAACAATGAGCAGTTCTTC.

The chain has TRBV7-2 and TRBJ1-2; tentatively, D is TRBD1 (5 bases). V lost 1 base to trimming and J lost 8 bases, with 8 bases between them. This CDR3 is built from 12 residues. Germline V gene sequence: CDR1 SGHTA, CDR2 FQGNSA. CDR3: CASSLVGAGYTF. CDR3 nucleotide sequence: TGTGCCAGCAGCTTAGTAGGGGCCGGCTACACCTTC.

V and J are TRBV14 and TRBJ2-3; the match to TRBD2 covers 7 bases. The CDR3 length is 17 residues. Germline CDR1 and CDR2: SGHDN and FVKESK. The junction had 13 bases not matched to a gene; V was cut back by 3 bases and J by 4 bases. This CDR3 is CASSHSAGPQLADTQYF. In DNA, the CDR3 is TGTGCCAGCAGCCACTCAGCGGGGCCCCAACTCGCAGATACGCAGTATTTT.

This chain joins TRBV27 and TRBJ2-7, with D unresolved. The CDR3 is made up of 14 amino acids. The germline V and J ends were trimmed by 2 bases and 0 bases, with 8 bases remaining between them. Germline assignment: CDR1 MNHEY and CDR2 SMNVEV (reference sequence). CDR3 region: CASSLRRTSYEQYF. CDR3 nucleotides: TGTGCCAGCAGTTTACGACGGACCTCCTACGAGCAGTACTTC.

V gene TRBV19 combines with J gene TRBJ2-1, with D tentatively TRBD1 or TRBD2 (7 bases each). V was pared by 0 bases and J by 1 base, with 13 bases between. Germline V gene lookup returns CDR1 LNHDA and CDR2 SQIVND (reference sequence). CDR3 size: 17 residues. CDR3 sequence (DNA): TGTGCCAGTAGTATAGATCAGGGGGGGTCGTCCTACAATGAGCAGTTCTTC. Protein: CASSIDQGGSSYNEQFF.

The V gene is TRBV7-9, the J gene TRBJ1-3; D not resolved. The CDR3 is 12 residues long. Germline values: CDR1 SEHNR, CDR2 FQNEAQ (reference sequence). V lost 10 bases and J 0 bases, leaving 7 bases between the germline ends. CDR3 DNA: TGTGCCACCGAACGCTCTGGAAACACCATATATTTT. It codes for CATERSGNTIYF.

The chain combines TRBV29-1 with TRBJ2-1, with a tentative D call TRBD1 (6 bases). V was trimmed by 7 bases and J by 1 base, leaving 14 bases between them. The CDR3 is made up of 14 amino acids. Germline CDR1 reads SQVTM; CDR2 reads ANQGSEA. CDR3 sequence reads: CSELGGASYNEQFF. The CDR3 DNA reads as TGCAGCGAGTTAGGGGGAGCATCCTACAATGAGCAGTTCTTC.

CDR3 loop: CASSLAHRPDEQYF. The CDR3 bases are TGTGCCAGCAGCTTAGCTCACCGTCCCGACGAGCAGTACTTC. This chain connects TRBV7-6 to TRBJ2-5, with D hard to call. The end of the DNA fits TRBJ2-7 better, so the J call may be wrong. The CDR3 is 14 residues long. Per the germline V gene, CDR1 is SGHVS and CDR2 is FNYEAQ.

The CDR3 sequence: CASSHLDYNQETQYF. The DNA for the CDR3 is TGTGCCAGCAGCCATTTGGACTACAACCAAGAGACCCAGTACTTC. V is TRBV11-2 and J is TRBJ2-5; D possibly corresponds to TRBD2 (6 bases). Per germline, CDR1 SGHAT and CDR2 FQNNGV. V was shortened by 5 bases and J by 0 bases, with 13 bases between the two germline ends. The CDR3 spans 15 residues.

This chain uses TRBV9 with TRBJ2-2; D is unresolved. With 1 base removed from V and 6 bases from J, the gap between germline ends came to 4 bases. The CDR3 has 12 residues. Germline CDR1 SGDLS, CDR2 YYNGEE. CDR3 bases: TGTGCCAGCAGCGTAAGGTCCGGGGAGCTGTTTTTT. Its translation: CASSVRSGELFF. Combining the CDR3 with reference TRBV9 and TRBJ2-2 gives the whole variable domain DSGVTQTPKHLITATGQRVTLRCSPRSGDLSVYWYQQSLDQGLQFLIQYYNGEERAKGNILERFSAQQFPDLHSELNLSSLELGDSALYFCASSVRSGELFFGEGSRLTVL.

The gene calls are TRBV19 and TRBJ2-2; tentative D call: TRBD1 (7 bases). Germline loops: CDR1 LNHDA, CDR2 SQIVND (reference sequence). The CDR3 length is 15 residues. Trimming pared 10 bases from V and 1 base from J, leaving 16 bases between. CDR3 protein: CAIQQGGRNTGELFF. For the CDR3, the DNA is TGTGCCATACAGCAGGGGGGCAGGAACACCGGGGAGCTGTTTTTT.

This chain uses TRBV4-1 with TRBJ2-3; 13 bases are shared with TRBD2. Germline-derived CDR1 and CDR2 are MGHRA and YSYEKL. This CDR3 spans 17 amino acids. Trimming removed 5 bases from V and 4 bases from J; junction bases left unmatched: 9. Written as DNA, the CDR3 is TGCGCCAGCAGCGCCCGATCACTAGCGGGGGGGGCAGATACGCAGTATTTT. It encodes CASSARSLAGGADTQYF.

This clone was recorded only once. V and J are TRBV6-1 and TRBJ2-5; TRBD2 matches at 11 bases. Germline-derived CDR1 and CDR2 are MNHNS and SASEGT. J gave up 4 bases and V 6 bases, and 7 bases lay outside the gene matches. CDR3 length equals 15 residues. CDR3 sequence (DNA): TGTGCCAGCAGGACCGGGACTAGCGGAGGAGAGACCCAGTACTTC. Protein product: CASRTGTSGGETQYF.

The sample holds one count of this clone. V is TRBV6-4 and J is TRBJ1-6; 10 bases fit TRBD1. Germline CDR1 reads MRHNA; CDR2 reads SNTAGT. This CDR3 has 14 residues. V shed 0 bases and J 10 bases; nucleotides not matched to a gene: 0. The CDR3 coding sequence is TGTGCCAGCAGTGACTCGACAGGGGGCTCACCCCTCCACTTT. Amino acid sequence: CASSDSTGGSPLHF.